These 17 T cell receptor beta chains were sequenced from one sample in a study of blood T cell repertoires in COVID-19. Using immunoSEQ multiplex PCR, the repertoire was profiled, and TCRdb retains in-frame clones only, with some absent. The table shows about 100,000 clones, with 70% to 90% occurring only once. The sample comprised peripheral blood. Source of these receptors: a man in his fifties with active or convalescent COVID-19.

This chain joins TRBV2 and TRBJ2-5; 8 bases line up with TRBD1. J was trimmed by 0 bases and V by 6 bases; bases with no gene match: 3. This CDR3 is built from 14 residues. In germline, CDR1 is SNHLY, CDR2 FYNNEI. The chain's CDR3 is CASSRQGNQETQYF. The CDR3 DNA follows: TGTGCCAGCAGCCGACAGGGGAACCAAGAGACCCAGTACTTC.

The chain has TRBV11-2 and TRBJ2-7; 8 bases fit TRBD1. CDR1 SGHAT and CDR2 FQNNGV come from the germline V gene. The CDR3 covers 13 residues. After removal of 5 bases from V and 4 bases from J, the junction contained 4 bases not matched to a gene. The CDR3 region is CASSGTGFYEQYF. The CDR3 DNA sequence: TGTGCCAGCAGCGGGACAGGTTTTTACGAGCAGTACTTC.

CDR3 in amino acids: CASMRLASTGELFF. The CDR3 nucleotides are TGTGCCAGCATGAGACTAGCCTCCACCGGGGAGCTGTTTTTT. The V call is TRBV27, the J call TRBJ2-2; 7 bases fit TRBD2. Germline CDR1 and CDR2: MNHEY and SMNVEV (reference sequence). Trimming cost V 7 bases and J 4 bases; bases outside gene matches: 6. The CDR3 is made up of 14 amino acids.

The V call is TRBV13, the J call TRBJ2-1; 11 bases match TRBD2. This CDR3 comprises 14 residues. Germline V gene sequence: CDR1 PRHDT, CDR2 FYEKMQ (reference sequence). V shed 4 bases, J shed 12 bases, and the junction held 8 bases outside the gene matches. As DNA, the CDR3 is TGTGCCAGCAGCTATAGCGGGAGGGCCGGTGGGCAGTTCTTC. Protein: CASSYSGRAGGQFF.

The count of this clone is one. The chain has TRBV10-3 and TRBJ1-2; a possible D gene is TRBD1 (6 bases). This CDR3 spans 15 amino acids. CDR1 is ENHRY, CDR2 SYGVKD, per germline. V was shortened by 2 bases and J by 8 bases, with 18 bases between the two germline ends. CDR3 in amino acids: CAISEESSQGRGYTF. The CDR3 DNA reads as TGTGCCATCAGTGAGGAGTCATCACAGGGCCGGGGCTACACCTTC.

The chain couples TRBV19 to TRBJ1-1; 9 bases agree with TRBD1. Germline CDR1 is LNHDA and CDR2 is SQIVND (reference sequence). The CDR3 is 12 amino acids. Germline trimming cut 5 bases from V and 11 bases from J; bases unmatched to any gene: 6. Here the CDR3 DNA reads TGTGCCAGTAGTTCTGGGACAGGGCGGGCTTTCTTT. It yields the protein CASSSGTGRAFF.

J is TRBJ2-7 and V is TRBV14, with 8 bases identical to TRBD2. The trim removed 4 bases at V and 7 bases at J, leaving 12 bases unmatched. Germline V CDR1 and CDR2: SGHDN, FVKESK. The CDR3 has 15 amino acids. The CDR3 loop is CASSRRGGLEGEQYF. The CDR3 DNA reads as TGTGCCAGCAGCCGCCGGGGGGGTTTGGAAGGTGAGCAGTACTTC.

This clone was seen a handful of times. The J gene is TRBJ1-1, the V gene TRBV10-1; tentative D call: TRBD1 (5 bases). This CDR3 region has 12 residues. Trimming removed 8 bases at V and 5 bases at J, with 12 bases between. Germline CDR1 reads WNHNN; CDR2 reads SYGVQD (reference sequence). For the CDR3, the DNA is TGCGCCAGCCTTTTAGGGGATACTGAAGCTTTCTTT. It codes for CASLLGDTEAFF.

The chain is built from TRBV7-2 and TRBJ2-7, with 7 bases matching TRBD2. V lost 5 bases and J lost 3; bases outside the gene matches: 10. This CDR3 comprises 15 residues. Germline CDR1 is SGHTA and CDR2 is FQGNSA. The CDR3 DNA is TGTGCCAGCAGCCTTACTCCATCGGGGGGCTACGAGCAGTACTTC. Amino acids: CASSLTPSGGYEQYF. The full variable domain, with the rest looked up from reference TRBV7-2 and TRBJ2-7, is GAGVSQSPSNKVTEKGKDVELRCDPISGHTALYWYRQSLGQGLEFLIYFQGNSAPDKSGLPSDRFSAERTGGSVSTLTIQRTQQEDSAVYLCASSLTPSGGYEQYFGPGTRLTVT.

CDR3 coding DNA: TGTGCCAGCACATCAGGGGCTGGAAACACCATATATTTT. Encoded protein: CASTSGAGNTIYF. The V call is TRBV3-1 (or the pseudogene TRBV3-2), the J call TRBJ1-3; D might be TRBD1 (6 bases). V was trimmed by 7 bases and J by 2 bases, leaving 9 bases between them. Germline V gene lookup returns CDR1 LGHDT and CDR2 YNNKEL (reference sequence). The CDR3 is made up of 13 amino acids.

This clone turned up a few times. CDR3: CASIAGTGTEQFF. The CDR3, as DNA: TGTGCCAGCATAGCCGGGACAGGGACCGAGCAGTTCTTC. V and J are TRBV2 and TRBJ2-1; 9 bases are a match to TRBD1. Trimming cost V 7 bases and J 10 bases; bases outside gene matches: 8. The germline gives CDR1 SNHLY, CDR2 FYNNEI. This CDR3 is 13 amino acids long. Looking up the rest from reference TRBV2 and TRBJ2-1 gives the full variable domain: EPEVTQTPSHQVTQMGQEVILRCVPISNHLYFYWYRQILGQKVEFLVSFYNNEISEKSEIFDDQFSVERPDGSNFTLKIRSTKLEDSAMYFCASIAGTGTEQFFGPGTRLTVL.

The chain recombines TRBV29-1 with TRBJ2-1; 8 bases line up with TRBD2. Germline V gene lookup returns CDR1 SQVTM and CDR2 ANQGSEA. CDR3 size: 15 residues. The V segment lost 0 bases and the J segment 7 bases; nucleotides outside the gene matches: 8. CDR3 residues: CSVEEVGTSLNEQFF. The CDR3 nucleotides are TGCAGCGTTGAAGAAGTCGGGACTAGTTTAAATGAGCAGTTCTTC.

The genes are TRBV2 and TRBJ1-3, with D perhaps TRBD1 (6 bases). Trimming took 6 bases from V and 1 from J, leaving 10 bases between them. CDR1 SNHLY and CDR2 FYNNEI come from the germline V gene. CDR3 length: 14 residues. The CDR3, as DNA: TGTGCCAGCAGGTCAGGGGCTTCTGGAAACACCATATATTTT. Encoded protein: CASRSGASGNTIYF.

J is TRBJ1-1 and V is TRBV29-1; perhaps TRBD1 as D (5 bases). Germline V gene lookup returns CDR1 SQVTM and CDR2 ANQGSEA. The V end lost 7 bases, the J end lost 4 bases, and 16 bases lay between the germline ends. This CDR3 contains 13 residues. The CDR3 region is CSAATDRITEAFF. The DNA of the CDR3 is TGCAGCGCAGCGACAGATAGAATCACTGAAGCTTTCTTT. Drawing the rest from reference TRBV29-1 and TRBJ1-1, the complete variable domain is SAVISQKPSRDICQRGTSLTIQCQVDSQVTMMFWYRQQPGQSLTLIATANQGSEATYESGFVIDKFPISRPNLTFSTLTVSNMSPEDSSIYLCSAATDRITEAFFGQGTRLTVV.

The J gene is TRBJ1-1, the V gene TRBV27, with TRBD1 matching over 8 bases. The CDR3 is 14 residues long. Germline CDR1 MNHEY, CDR2 SMNVEV (reference sequence). The V segment lost 5 bases and the J segment 3 bases; nucleotides outside the gene matches: 5. This CDR3 is CASSPPGGYTEAFF. The CDR3 DNA is TGTGCCAGCAGTCCCCCAGGGGGCTACACTGAAGCTTTCTTT.

V is TRBV28 and J is TRBJ1-5, with 7 bases matching TRBD1. Germline CDR1 is MDHEN and CDR2 is SYDVKM. CDR3 length equals 14 residues. The junction had 7 bases not matched to a gene; V was cut back by 5 bases and J by 6 bases. CDR3 in DNA: TGTGCCAGCAGTATTAGGGGGCCGATTCAGCCCCAGCATTTT. Translating it yields CASSIRGPIQPQHF.

The rearrangement uses TRBV19 and TRBJ1-5, with a tentative D call TRBD1 (5 bases). V was cut by 1 base and J by 0 bases, with 13 bases left in between. The CDR3 is made up of 17 amino acids. Germline CDR1 is LNHDA and CDR2 is SQIVND (reference sequence). The CDR3 is CASSIAQGRPSNQPQHF. CDR3 sequence (DNA): TGTGCCAGTAGTATAGCCCAGGGAAGGCCTAGCAATCAGCCCCAGCATTTT. Looking up the rest from reference TRBV19 and TRBJ1-5 gives the full variable domain: DGGITQSPKYLFRKEGQNVTLSCEQNLNHDAMYWYRQDPGQGLRLIYYSQIVNDFQKGDIAEGYSVSREKKESFPLTVTSAQKNPTAFYLCASSIAQGRPSNQPQHFGDGTRLSIL.